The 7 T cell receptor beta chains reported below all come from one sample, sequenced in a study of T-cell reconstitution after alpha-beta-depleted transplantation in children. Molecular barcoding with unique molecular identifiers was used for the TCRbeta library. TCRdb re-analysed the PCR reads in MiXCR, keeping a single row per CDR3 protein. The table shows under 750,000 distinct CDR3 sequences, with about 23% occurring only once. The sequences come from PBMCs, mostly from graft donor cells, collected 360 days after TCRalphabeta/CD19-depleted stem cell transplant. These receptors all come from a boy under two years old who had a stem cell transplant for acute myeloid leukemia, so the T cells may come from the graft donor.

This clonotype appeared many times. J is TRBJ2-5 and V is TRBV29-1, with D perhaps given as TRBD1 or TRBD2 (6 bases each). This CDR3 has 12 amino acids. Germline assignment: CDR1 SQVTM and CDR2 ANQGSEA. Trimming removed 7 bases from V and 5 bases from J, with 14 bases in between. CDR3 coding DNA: TGCAGCGGACGGGGGCCGGTGGAGACCCAGTACTTC. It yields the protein CSGRGPVETQYF. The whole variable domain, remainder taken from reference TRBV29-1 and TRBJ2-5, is SAVISQKPSRDICQRGTSLTIQCQVDSQVTMMFWYRQQPGQSLTLIATANQGSEATYESGFVIDKFPISRPNLTFSTLTVSNMSPEDSSIYLCSGRGPVETQYFGPGTRLLVL.

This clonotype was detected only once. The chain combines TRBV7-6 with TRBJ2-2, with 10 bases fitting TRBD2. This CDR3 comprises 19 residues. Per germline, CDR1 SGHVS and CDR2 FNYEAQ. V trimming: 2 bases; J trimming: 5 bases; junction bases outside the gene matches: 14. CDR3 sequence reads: CASSLIPQSGGARTGELFF. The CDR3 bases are TGTGCCAGCAGCTTAATCCCCCAAAGCGGGGGGGCGCGTACCGGGGAGCTGTTTTTT.

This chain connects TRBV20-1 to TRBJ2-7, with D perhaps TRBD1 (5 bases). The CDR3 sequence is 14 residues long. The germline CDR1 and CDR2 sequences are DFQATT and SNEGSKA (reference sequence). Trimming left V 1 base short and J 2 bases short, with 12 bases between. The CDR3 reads CSARGDSLPYEQYF. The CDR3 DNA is TGCAGTGCTAGAGGTGACAGTCTACCCTACGAGCAGTACTTC.

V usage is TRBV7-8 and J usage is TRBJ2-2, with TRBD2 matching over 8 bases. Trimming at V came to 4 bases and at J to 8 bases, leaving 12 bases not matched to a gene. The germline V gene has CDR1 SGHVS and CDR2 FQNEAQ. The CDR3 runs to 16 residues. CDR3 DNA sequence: TGTGCCAGCAGCTCCTTCGTGGGACTAGTGGCGGGGGAGCTGTTTTTT. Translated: CASSSFVGLVAGELFF.

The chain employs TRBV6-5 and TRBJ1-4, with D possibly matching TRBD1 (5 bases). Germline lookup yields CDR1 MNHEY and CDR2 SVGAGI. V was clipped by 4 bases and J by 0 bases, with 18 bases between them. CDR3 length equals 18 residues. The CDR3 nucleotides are TGTGCCAGCAGTTTCAGGGTGGGACTGGGGACAACTAATGAAAAACTGTTTTTT. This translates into CASSFRVGLGTTNEKLFF.

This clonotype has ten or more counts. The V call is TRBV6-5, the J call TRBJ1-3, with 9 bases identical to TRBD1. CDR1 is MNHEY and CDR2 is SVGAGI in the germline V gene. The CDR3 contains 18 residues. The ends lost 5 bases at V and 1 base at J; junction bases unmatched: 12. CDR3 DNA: TGTGCCAGCAGTCACACTCAGGACAGGGGAAGGTCTGGAAACACCATATATTTT. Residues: CASSHTQDRGRSGNTIYF.

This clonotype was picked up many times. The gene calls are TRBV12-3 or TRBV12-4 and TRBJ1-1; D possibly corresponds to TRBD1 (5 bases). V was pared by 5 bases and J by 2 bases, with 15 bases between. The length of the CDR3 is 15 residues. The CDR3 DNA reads TGTGCCAGCAGTCGCCAGGGTTGGAGAAACACTGAAGCTTTCTTT. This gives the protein CASSRQGWRNTEAFF.